This TCR beta chain was found in a study of human T cells and chemical hapten exposure. About the study: Upper-back patches of 0.01% DPC were read at 6 days. Patients, largely female, had alopecia areata, totalis or universalis. General study points: Expanded TCRs produced significantly more large CDR3 similarity clusters than controls did.

Between the trimmed V and J ends, which lost 6 bases and 3 bases, there was a span of 14 bases. CDR3 length: 14 residues. Germline assignment: CDR1 KGHSH and CDR2 LQKENI. TCRdb re-analysed the RACE reads in MiXCR, keeping a single row per CDR3 protein. The table includes approximately 50,000 distinct CDR3 sequences, approximately 9.9% detected once. Regarding time point: patch test 3, about 24 weeks after DPC sensitization. Treatment reported: therapeutic diphenylcyclopropenone sensitization with weekly scalp DPC. Unfractionated whole blood was the source from which total RNA was extracted. Points on this clonotype: What it binds is not known.

The starting material was whole blood, obtained in connection with sensitization to the hapten diphenylcyclopropenone (DPC). The sequence derives from a woman aged 40 to 49 with alopecia areata. Some clones in this sample may be carry-over from other donors' samples. This chain links TRBV18 with TRBJ1-1, with D perhaps matching TRBD1 (5 bases). In DNA form, the CDR3 reads TGTGCCAGCTCTCCCAGGGAGGGGTACACTGAAGCTTTCTTT. Its translation is CASSPREGYTEAFF.